The rows below give T cell receptor beta chains drawn from one sample of a study of shared clonotypes between healthy human individuals. Only in-frame clones appear in the TCRdb table, and some are missing; sequencing was by immunoSEQ multiplex PCR. Found here are roughly 2,300,000 clones, roughly 90% of them singletons; the top ten hold 0.37%. Sequenced material: naive CD4+ T cells from PBMCs. The receptor source for this set is a young man in good health. Some clones in this sample may be carry-over from other donors' samples. Both conserved end residues are part of each CDR3. D genes are given only for firm matches. Rows give clone size only sometimes, using once, few, many, or a class for an expanded clone.

CDR3 DNA | CDR3 protein | V gene | D gene | J gene | clone size
TGCGCCAGCTGCCCCCTAAGCGGGAGCTACGAGCAGTACTTC | CASCPLSGSYEQYF | TRBV5-1 | TRBD2 | TRBJ2-7 | -
TGTGCCAGCAGCTCCGAGGGGAACCGGCAGTTCTTC | CASSSEGNRQFF | TRBV7-9 | - | TRBJ2-1 | few
TGTGCCAGCAGGGTAGCTGCCACCGGGGAGCTGTTTTTT | CASRVAATGELFF | TRBV2 | - | TRBJ2-2 | -
TGTGCCAGCAGCCCCCGGACAGGGAGTAATGAAAAACTGTTTTTT | CASSPRTGSNEKLFF | TRBV9 | TRBD1 | TRBJ1-4 | -
TGCGCCAGCAGCTTGGTTAGGTTGAGCTCCTACAATGAGCAGTTCTTC | CASSLVRLSSYNEQFF | TRBV5-1 | - | TRBJ2-1 | -
TGTGCCAGCAGTCCTCAAAGGACTAGCGGAAGAGTCTCCTACGAGCAGTACTTC | CASSPQRTSGRVSYEQYF | TRBV28 | TRBD2 | TRBJ2-7 | -
TGTGCCAGCCGTCGGACTACCCCCTACACCGGGGAGCTGTTTTTT | CASRRTTPYTGELFF | TRBV28 | - | TRBJ2-2 | -
TGTGCCAGCAGCCGGACAGGGGGGCGGGAGACCCAGTACTTC | CASSRTGGRETQYF | TRBV7-9 | TRBD1 | TRBJ2-5 | -
TGTGCCAGCAGCTTAACGGCAGGACCCACCGGGGAGCTGTTTTTT | CASSLTAGPTGELFF | TRBV7-9 | - | TRBJ2-2 | few
TGTGCCAGCAGCTTAGGGGGACAGGGTCAGAGATACGAGCAGTACTTC | CASSLGGQGQRYEQYF | TRBV7-2 | TRBD1 | TRBJ2-7 | -
TGTGCCAGCAGCGTAGCGGGGACTAGCGTTGAGCAGTTCTTC | CASSVAGTSVEQFF | TRBV9 | TRBD2 | TRBJ2-1 | once
TGCGCCAGCAGCCAAGAGCACAGGGAAGAGACCCAGTACTTC | CASSQEHREETQYF | TRBV4-3 | - | TRBJ2-5 | once
TGTGCCAGCAGCTTAACCCGCGTCGGACTTTTACGGGGGGGCTACACCTTC | CASSLTRVGLLRGGYTF | TRBV7-8 | - | TRBJ1-2 | -
TGTGCCAGTAGTGTAAGAAAGGGAGAGACCCAGTACTTC | CASSVRKGETQYF | TRBV19 | - | TRBJ2-5 | -
TGTGCCAGCAGCTTCACAAGGACCGGGGAGCTGTTTTTT | CASSFTRTGELFF | TRBV5-6 | - | TRBJ2-2 | -
TGTGCCAGCTCACCTACCGGGACAGCTAGGAGCTTCAGGGAGGAGGCCAAAAACATTCAGTACTTC | CASSPTGTARSFREEAKNIQYF | TRBV18 | - | TRBJ2-4 | -
TGTGCCTGGAGCGGAGACCCAAGGGGAGCCGGGGAGCTGTTTTTT | CAWSGDPRGAGELFF | TRBV30 | - | TRBJ2-2 | -
TGTGCCAGTTTCACCCCGGGACAGTCCTACGAGCAGTACTTC | CASFTPGQSYEQYF | TRBV6-6 | TRBD1 | TRBJ2-7 | -
TGTGCCAGCAGCAGGGGGGACGGCAATCAGCCCCAGCATTTT | CASSRGDGNQPQHF | TRBV21-1 | - | TRBJ1-5 | -
TGTGCCAGCAGGACGGCTAAGGGCGGGGAATACGAGCAGTACTTC | CASRTAKGGEYEQYF | TRBV5-4 | - | TRBJ2-7 | once
TGCAGCGTTGGACCGGGACTATACTCACAGCAGTTCTTC | CSVGPGLYSQQFF | TRBV29-1 | TRBD2 | TRBJ2-1 | -
TGTGCCAGCAGCCTTAGCGGCACAGATACGCAGTATTTT | CASSLSGTDTQYF | TRBV28 | - | TRBJ2-3 | -
TGTGCCAGCAGGTCTAGCGGGAGCGGCGAGCAGTACTTC | CASRSSGSGEQYF | TRBV11-2 | TRBD2 | TRBJ2-7 | -
TGCAGTGGGGACCGGGTCGCGCAGTACTTC | CSGDRVAQYF | TRBV20-1 | - | TRBJ2-7 | -
TGTGCCAGCAGCCCAGGGGCGGGGCGACACGTGGATGAGCAGTTCTTC | CASSPGAGRHVDEQFF | TRBV11-3 | - | TRBJ2-1 | -
TGTGCCATCAGCGGCGAGGACTCCATCGGCTGGGGAGATACGCAGTATTTT | CAISGEDSIGWGDTQYF | TRBV10-3 | - | TRBJ2-3 | -
TGTGCCAGCACCGACGGTGGGACAGGGGCTTATAGGGAGTTCTTC | CASTDGGTGAYREFF | TRBV28 | TRBD1 | TRBJ2-1 | -
TGTGCCTGGACCAGCGGGACGAGCACAGATACGCAGTATTTT | CAWTSGTSTDTQYF | TRBV30 | TRBD2 | TRBJ2-3 | -
TGTGCCAGCAGCGTAGGACAGGGACAAGAGACCCAGTACTTC | CASSVGQGQETQYF | TRBV9 | TRBD1 | TRBJ2-5 | -
TGTGCCAGCTCAGGCCAGCGCACAGATACGCAGTATTTT | CASSGQRTDTQYF | TRBV18 | - | TRBJ2-3 | -
TGTGCCAGCAGTCCCTTAGACCTTAAGGGCACCTTC | CASSPLDLKGTF | TRBV28 | - | TRBJ1-2 | -
TGTGCCAGCAGTTTATCCCGGGAGAAGGTGCAGTTCTTC | CASSLSREKVQFF | TRBV27 | - | TRBJ2-1 | -
TGTGCCAGCAGCCAAGAAGGAATCTATGGCTACACCTTC | CASSQEGIYGYTF | TRBV14 | - | TRBJ1-2 | -
TGTGCCAGCTCCCCTAGGGCAGGAGGCCCCTACGAGCAGTACTTC | CASSPRAGGPYEQYF | TRBV6-5 | - | TRBJ2-7 | -
TGCAGCGTTGACCGGGACAGGGTGAGCACAGATACGCAGTATTTT | CSVDRDRVSTDTQYF | TRBV29-1 | TRBD1 | TRBJ2-3 | -
TGTGCCAGCAGTTACTCCAGTAGCGGGAGATCCTACGAGCAGTACTTC | CASSYSSSGRSYEQYF | TRBV6-6 | TRBD2 | TRBJ2-7 | once
TGCAGCGCAGGGATCTCCATAGAAACTGAAGCTTTCTTT | CSAGISIETEAFF | TRBV29-1 | - | TRBJ1-1 | few
TGCGCCAGCAGCCCGGGACCCCCAGGGACCCAGTACTTC | CASSPGPPGTQYF | TRBV4-1 | - | TRBJ2-5 | -
TGTGCCAGCAGTCGGTCCGGGACCTACGAGCAGTACTTC | CASSRSGTYEQYF | TRBV27 | - | TRBJ2-7 | once
TGTGCCAGCAGTGAAGGAGGAACGGAATACAATGAGCAGTTCTTC | CASSEGGTEYNEQFF | TRBV2 | - | TRBJ2-1 | -
TGTGCCAGCAGCCTGTCCGGGAATACGCAGTATTTT | CASSLSGNTQYF | TRBV5-6 | - | TRBJ2-3 | -
TGTGCCAGCAGCGTAGATGGGACAGGCCGTCGAGAGCAGTACTTC | CASSVDGTGRREQYF | TRBV9 | TRBD1 | TRBJ2-7 | -
TGTGCCAGCATCGGGACAACAAACACCGGGGAGCTGTTTTTT | CASIGTTNTGELFF | TRBV6-5 | - | TRBJ2-2 | -
TGTGCCAGCCAAGGGGCGGGCCCCTCGGAGACCCAGTACTTC | CASQGAGPSETQYF | TRBV6-5 | - | TRBJ2-5 | -
TGTGCCAGCAGCTCGACAGGGGCCCGGGGCACTGAAGCTTTCTTT | CASSSTGARGTEAFF | TRBV5-4 | TRBD1 | TRBJ1-1 | -
TGTGCCAGCAGCTTGACGACAGGGGACGTGGAGCAGTTCTTC | CASSLTTGDVEQFF | TRBV11-3 | TRBD1 | TRBJ2-1 | -
TGCGCCAGCAGTAGTAGCAGGACGCGGACAGATACGCAGTATTTT | CASSSSRTRTDTQYF | TRBV10-1 | - | TRBJ2-3 | once
TGTGCCAGCAGCTTACGGGGGAGCTCCTACAATGAGCAGTTCTTC | CASSLRGSSYNEQFF | TRBV7-9 | - | TRBJ2-1 | -
TGCGCCAGCAGCCAGACAGAGTTCACCGGGGAGCTGTTTTTT | CASSQTEFTGELFF | TRBV4-1 | - | TRBJ2-2 | few
TGCAGCGTTGAAACCGACAGCTACGAGCAGTACTTC | CSVETDSYEQYF | TRBV29-1 | - | TRBJ2-7 | -
TGCGCCAGCAGCTTCCTTCCGTCTAGTCGCACCTACGAGCAGTACTTC | CASSFLPSSRTYEQYF | TRBV5-1 | - | TRBJ2-7 | -
TGTGCCAGCAGCGTAGGGTCAGGGTCTGGAGCTTTCTTT | CASSVGSGSGAFF | TRBV9 | - | TRBJ1-1 | -
TGTGCCACCCGGGGAGGAACCTACGAGCAGTACTTC | CATRGGTYEQYF | TRBV19 | - | TRBJ2-7 | -